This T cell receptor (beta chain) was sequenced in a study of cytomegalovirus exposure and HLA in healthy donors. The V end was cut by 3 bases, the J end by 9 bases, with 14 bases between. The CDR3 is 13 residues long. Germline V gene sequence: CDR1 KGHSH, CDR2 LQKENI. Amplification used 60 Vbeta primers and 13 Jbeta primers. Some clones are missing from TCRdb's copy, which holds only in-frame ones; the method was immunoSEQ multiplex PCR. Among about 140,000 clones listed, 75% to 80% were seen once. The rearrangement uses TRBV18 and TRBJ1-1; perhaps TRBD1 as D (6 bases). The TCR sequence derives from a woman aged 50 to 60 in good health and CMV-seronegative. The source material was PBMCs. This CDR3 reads CASSPSQDSQAFF. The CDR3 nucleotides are TGTGCCAGCTCACCGAGTCAGGACAGCCAAGCTTTCTTT. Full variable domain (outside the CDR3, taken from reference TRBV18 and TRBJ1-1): NAGVMQNPRHLVRRRGQEARLRCSPMKGHSHVYWYRQLPEEGLKFMVYLQKENIIDESGMPKERFSAEFPKEGPSILRIQQVVRGDSAAYFCASSPSQDSQAFFGQGTRLTVV.